The next 24 T cell receptor beta chains were all read from a single sample in a study of human T cells and chemical hapten exposure. The time point: pre-sensitization, week 0. Treatment noted: therapeutic diphenylcyclopropenone sensitization with weekly scalp DPC. Each CDR3 protein gets one entry after TCRdb re-called the RACE reads with MiXCR. Here the sample spans tens of thousands of distinct CDR3 sequences, 13% to 15% being singletons. Material: whole blood, obtained in connection with sensitization to the hapten diphenylcyclopropenone (DPC). The origin of the receptors is a woman in her 50s with alopecia areata. Some clones in this sample may be carry-over from other donors' samples.

The genes are TRBV28 and TRBJ1-5, with 8 positions matching TRBD1. The CDR3 sequence is 16 residues long. Germline loops: CDR1 MDHEN, CDR2 SYDVKM. The junction had 14 bases not matched to a gene; V was cut back by 7 bases and J by 6 bases. CDR3 bases: TGTGCCAGCACCGACCGACAGGGGAGGGGGCGTCAGCCCCAGCATTTT. This sequence encodes CASTDRQGRGRQPQHF.

This chain connects TRBV21-1 to TRBJ2-5; the table calls TRBD2, which could not be checked here. TRBV21-1 is a documented pseudogene. The CDR3 length is 18 residues. CDR3 nucleotides: TGTGCCAGCAGCAGAAAACCCCTAGCGGGACGTAAGCAAGAGACCCAGTACTTC. Translated: CASSRKPLAGRKQETQYF.

There are many counts of this clonotype. This rearrangement joins TRBV7-9 to TRBJ2-5; D gene uncertain. Germline V gene data show CDR1 as SEHNR and CDR2 as FQNEAQ (reference sequence). This CDR3 is 12 amino acids long. Trimming took off 2 bases at V and 5 bases at J, with 6 bases between the two ends. The DNA of the CDR3 is TGTGCCAGCAGCTTAATGGGGGAGACCCAGTACTTC. As protein: CASSLMGETQYF.

There are a few counts of this clonotype. This chain joins TRBV19 and TRBJ1-5; D remains ambiguous. Germline V CDR1 and CDR2: LNHDA, SQIVND (reference sequence). The length of the CDR3 is 16 residues. V shed 3 bases and J shed 4 bases, with 16 bases lying between them. CDR3 DNA sequence: TGTGCCAGTAGTATTAATTCGTTTAGGGAAAATCAGCCCCAGCATTTT. This gives the protein CASSINSFRENQPQHF.

This clonotype was found a few times. The chain is built from TRBV3-1 and TRBJ1-6; D unresolved. The CDR3 extends over 14 amino acids. Germline-derived CDR1 and CDR2 are LGHDT and YNNKEL (reference sequence). V lost 1 base to trimming and J lost 6 bases, with 7 bases between them. The CDR3 loop reads CASSQAGANSPLHF. The DNA of the CDR3 is TGTGCCAGCAGCCAAGCAGGTGCTAATTCACCCCTCCACTTT.

This clonotype appeared a few times. J is TRBJ2-1 and V is TRBV15, with 10 bases that match TRBD2. Germline-derived CDR1 and CDR2 are LNHNV and YYDKDF (reference sequence). V dropped 3 bases and J dropped 7; count of bases not matched to a gene: 9. This CDR3 spans 16 amino acids. CDR3 sequence (DNA): TGTGCCACCAGCAGTATTACTAGCGGGATAGGGAATGAGCAGTTCTTC. Protein: CATSSITSGIGNEQFF.

There are a few counts of this clonotype. The chain joins TRBV6-2 or TRBV6-3 to TRBJ2-7, with 9 bases that match TRBD2. After removal of 7 bases from V and 6 bases from J, the junction contained 7 bases not matched to a gene. The V gene's germline CDR1 is MNHEY and CDR2 SVGEGT. The CDR3 length is 13 residues. The CDR3 protein is CASNLAGIGEQYF. CDR3 nucleotide sequence: TGTGCCAGCAATCTAGCGGGAATTGGCGAGCAGTACTTC.

This clonotype was found a few times. The V and J genes are TRBV27 and TRBJ2-1; no firm D call. With 3 bases removed from V and 6 bases from J, the gap between germline ends came to 6 bases. The CDR3 is made up of 12 amino acids. From germline, CDR1 is MNHEY and CDR2 SMNVEV (reference sequence). CDR3: CASSLDGNEQFF. CDR3 nucleotide sequence: TGTGCCAGCAGTTTGGACGGCAATGAGCAGTTCTTC.

The J gene is TRBJ1-3, the V gene TRBV5-1; D unresolved. CDR3 length: 13 amino acids. V was cut by 3 bases and J by 2 bases, with 6 bases left in between. Germline V lookup: CDR1 SGHRS, CDR2 YFSETQ. The CDR3 is CASSSKPGNTIYF. CDR3 nucleotide sequence: TGCGCCAGCAGCTCCAAACCTGGAAACACCATATATTTT.

The chain links TRBV6-2 or TRBV6-3 to TRBJ1-5; 8 bases fit TRBD1. V shed 6 bases, J shed 4 bases, and the junction held 8 bases outside the gene matches. There are 15 residues in the CDR3. Germline-derived CDR1 and CDR2 are MNHEY and SVGEGT. The CDR3 protein is CASSAQGAWNQPQHF. CDR3 nucleotides: TGTGCCAGCAGCGCCCAGGGGGCGTGGAATCAGCCCCAGCATTTT.

This clonotype was counted between two and nine times. The V and J genes are TRBV7-8 and TRBJ1-6, with D possibly TRBD1 on 5 matching bases. CDR1 is SGHVS and CDR2 is FQNEAQ in the germline V gene. Trimming removed 2 bases from V and 7 bases from J, with 15 bases in between. The CDR3 contains 16 residues. As DNA, the CDR3 is TGTGCCAGCAGCTTACAGGCGGTAGGGGTGAATTCACCCCTCCACTTT. Encoded protein: CASSLQAVGVNSPLHF.

The J gene is TRBJ2-7, the V gene TRBV5-1; D tentatively reads TRBD1 or TRBD2 (5 bases each). Deletions cut 5 bases from V and 3 bases from J, with 6 bases between. The CDR3 spans 11 residues. Looked up from germline, CDR1 is SGHRS and CDR2 is YFSETQ. CDR3 sequence reads: CASSGGYEQYF. The CDR3 DNA is TGCGCCAGCAGTGGGGGCTACGAGCAGTACTTC.

This clonotype has just one count. The rearrangement joins TRBV5-4 to TRBJ2-7; tentatively, D is TRBD2 (5 bases). V lost 3 bases and J lost 5, with 15 bases in between. Germline loops: CDR1 SGHNT, CDR2 YYREEE (reference sequence). The CDR3 is made up of 14 amino acids. In nucleotides, the CDR3 is TGTGCCAGCAGCTCGCGCGAACCGACTAACGAGCAGTACTTC. It encodes CASSSREPTNEQYF.

This sequence joins TRBV5-1 and TRBJ2-3, with TRBD1 matching 7 bases. Trimming at V came to 4 bases and at J to 14 bases, leaving 13 bases not matched to a gene. CDR1 is SGHRS and CDR2 is YFSETQ in the germline V gene. CDR3 size: 13 residues. In DNA form, the CDR3 reads TGCGCCAGCAGCCTTCTCCGGGACAGATGGCTGTATTTT. It encodes CASSLLRDRWLYF.

This clonotype was counted between two and nine times. V gene TRBV6-5 combines with J gene TRBJ2-7; 10 positions agree with TRBD2. J gave up 4 bases and V 6 bases, and 0 bases lay outside the gene matches. There are 12 residues in the CDR3. The germline gives CDR1 MNHEY, CDR2 SVGAGI. The CDR3 DNA follows: TGTGCCAGCAGGACTAGCGGGTACGAGCAGTACTTC. Its protein is CASRTSGYEQYF.

This chain links TRBV29-1 with TRBJ2-1; 7 nucleotides line up with TRBD2. Trimming cost V 7 bases and J 3 bases; bases outside gene matches: 15. The CDR3 is 16 residues long. Germline CDR1 SQVTM, CDR2 ANQGSEA. CDR3 protein: CSASPPASGNYNEQFF. The CDR3 DNA sequence: TGCAGCGCCTCTCCCCCTGCTAGCGGAAACTACAATGAGCAGTTCTTC.

This clonotype was found many times. The chain recombines TRBV4-2 with TRBJ2-3; the match to TRBD2 covers 7 bases. Trimming removed 1 base from V and 3 bases from J; junction bases left unmatched: 7. CDR1 is LGHNA, CDR2 YNFKEQ, per germline. CDR3 length: 16 amino acids. The CDR3 region is CASSQGGRGETDTQYF. In DNA, the CDR3 is TGTGCCAGCAGCCAAGGAGGACGGGGGGAGACAGATACGCAGTATTTT.

V gene TRBV2 combines with J gene TRBJ2-1; no clear D gene. The V and J ends lost 2 bases and 12 bases respectively, with 14 bases between them. Germline V CDR1 and CDR2: SNHLY, FYNNEI. This CDR3 contains 13 residues. Here the CDR3 reads CASSELQDLPQFF. CDR3 bases: TGTGCCAGCAGTGAACTGCAAGACCTGCCGCAGTTCTTC.

In this sample, this clonotype turned up a few times. V gene TRBV3-1 combines with J gene TRBJ2-1; no reliable D call. V was clipped by 1 base and J by 7 bases, with 8 bases between them. The germline gives CDR1 LGHDT, CDR2 YNNKEL (reference sequence). There are 13 residues in the CDR3. The CDR3 loop is CASSQAVGNEQFF. The CDR3 region has the DNA TGTGCCAGCAGCCAAGCAGTAGGGAATGAGCAGTTCTTC.

The chain recombines TRBV15 with TRBJ2-5; D gene ambiguous. The CDR3 extends over 15 amino acids. With 0 bases removed from V and 1 base from J, the gap between germline ends came to 9 bases. The germline V gene encodes CDR1 LNHNV and CDR2 YYDKDF (reference sequence). CDR3 residues: CATSRDPSAQETQYF. In DNA form, the CDR3 reads TGTGCCACCAGCAGAGATCCGTCAGCCCAAGAGACCCAGTACTTC.

This chain joins TRBV5-4 and TRBJ2-3, with 8 bases lining up with TRBD2. This CDR3 is built from 17 residues. The V gene end was trimmed by 4 bases and the J gene end by 3 bases; junction bases not matched to a gene: 13. Germline loops: CDR1 SGHNT, CDR2 YYREEE (reference sequence). The CDR3, as DNA: TGTGCCAGCAGCGGGGCTAGTGAGCGGGAGTTAACAGATACGCAGTATTTT. This codes for CASSGASERELTDTQYF.

The rearrangement joins TRBV24-1 to TRBJ2-3; a possible D gene is TRBD1 (6 bases). The V gene lost 5 bases and the J gene lost 3 bases, with 14 bases spanning the gap. Germline values: CDR1 KGHDR, CDR2 SFDVKD. The CDR3 runs to 15 residues. The CDR3: CATSGAGVGTDTQYF. CDR3 DNA sequence: TGTGCCACCAGTGGGGCAGGGGTTGGGACAGATACGCAGTATTTT.

V is TRBV5-1 and J is TRBJ1-5; tentatively, D is TRBD1 (5 bases). Trimming pared 3 bases from V and 4 bases from J, leaving 14 bases between. Germline assignment: CDR1 SGHRS and CDR2 YFSETQ. The CDR3 is 15 residues long. CDR3 nucleotide sequence: TGCGCCAGCAGCTCGGCGGGGACGGAAAATCAGCCCCAGCATTTT. It is translated as CASSSAGTENQPQHF.

This clonotype was picked up many times. The gene calls are TRBV18 and TRBJ1-1; D is perhaps TRBD1 (5 bases). Germline V lookup: CDR1 KGHSH, CDR2 LQKENI. Trimming pared 2 bases from V and 1 base from J, leaving 5 bases between. This CDR3 spans 13 amino acids. CDR3 region: CASSPGANTEAFF. Here the CDR3 DNA reads TGTGCCAGCTCACCAGGGGCGAACACTGAAGCTTTCTTT.